The clone carrying this T cell receptor beta chain was seen only a few times. What it binds is unknown. Germline V gene sequence: CDR1 LNHNV, CDR2 YYDKDF (reference sequence). The length of the CDR3 is 13 residues. The V end was cut by 0 bases, the J end by 3 bases, with 6 bases between. Extraction of RNA preceded its reverse transcription into cDNA, which served as the sequencing template. Generated by immunoSEQ multiplex PCR, the TCRdb table keeps only in-frame clones and is missing some. The data show fewer than 250,000 clones, roughly 40% seen once. The source of the sample is a study of CD8+ T cells in alopecia areata. On the study more broadly: Affected scalp percentage gauged treated patients' severity.

General study points: The study also sequences resident alphabeta T cells of normal skin in scalp samples.

Treatment indicated: oral pan-JAK inhibitor, 5-10 mg twice daily. The sequences come from CD4+ T cells sorted from blood, collected at approximately week 36, from a patient treated with tofacitinib. The chain couples TRBV15 to TRBJ2-7; D is ambiguous. This clonotype was sampled from a human donor with alopecia areata. The DNA for the CDR3 is TGTGCCACCAGCAGAGATATGGGCTACGAGCAGTACTTC. Its translation is CATSRDMGYEQYF.